One sample yielded the 19 T cell receptor beta chains listed below, sequenced in a study of blood T cell repertoires in COVID-19. The method was immunoSEQ multiplex PCR; TCRdb's version includes in-frame clones alone and lacks a portion of them. The sample consists of roughly 120,000 clones, 75% to 90% of them appearing once. What was sequenced was peripheral blood. Every receptor here comes from a woman between 70 and 85 years old with acute or convalescent COVID-19.

The V and J genes are TRBV15 and TRBJ1-5; D is unclear. Trimming cost V 0 bases and J 3 bases, with 12 bases left between them. Looked up from germline, CDR1 is LNHNV and CDR2 is YYDKDF (reference sequence). The CDR3 is made up of 16 amino acids. The CDR3 coding sequence is TGTGCCACCAGCAGAGATGAGTCCGGGAACAATCAGCCCCAGCATTTT. Residues: CATSRDESGNNQPQHF.

The gene calls are TRBV7-3 and TRBJ1-4; TRBD1 aligns across 7 bases. Germline V gene lookup returns CDR1 SGHTA and CDR2 FQGTGA. After removal of 2 bases from V and 8 bases from J, the junction contained 11 bases not matched to a gene. The CDR3 loop spans 16 amino acids. This CDR3 is CASSLPRQGVGEKLFF. The DNA for the CDR3 is TGTGCCAGCAGCTTACCCCGCCAGGGGGTCGGGGAAAAACTGTTTTTT.

The CDR3 DNA reads TGTGCCAGCAGTTTATCGGACAGGGGGTTGTACGAGCAGTACTTC. Translation: CASSLSDRGLYEQYF. The genes are TRBV28 and TRBJ2-7; 10 bases agree with TRBD1. The germline V gene has CDR1 MDHEN and CDR2 SYDVKM. V gave up 1 base and J gave up 4 bases; unmatched junction bases: 4. There are 15 residues in the CDR3.

J is TRBJ2-2 and V is TRBV9; 13 positions agree with TRBD2. The junction had 5 bases not matched to a gene; V was cut back by 0 bases and J by 3 bases. Germline loops: CDR1 SGDLS, CDR2 YYNGEE. The CDR3 has 18 residues. CDR3 DNA sequence: TGTGCCAGCAGCGTAGCACTAGCGGGGGGGATGGACACCGGGGAGCTGTTTTTT. Residues: CASSVALAGGMDTGELFF.

V usage is TRBV3-1 (or the pseudogene TRBV3-2) and J usage is TRBJ1-1, with 7 bases identical to TRBD1. V trimming: 3 bases; J trimming: 3 bases; junction bases outside the gene matches: 7. The CDR3 is 15 amino acids. CDR1 is LGHDT, CDR2 YNNKEL, per germline (reference sequence). The CDR3 bases are TGTGCCAGCAGCCACGCCGGGACAGCACACACTGAAGCTTTCTTT. Amino acids: CASSHAGTAHTEAFF.

The rearrangement links TRBV30 to TRBJ1-4; TRBD1 agrees at 7 bases. Germline CDR1 and CDR2: GTSNPN and SVGIG (reference sequence). The CDR3 spans 14 residues. Trimming removed 4 bases from V and 7 bases from J; junction bases left unmatched: 9. The CDR3 nucleotides are TGTGCCTGGAACCCACAGGGGTCTGGTGAAAAACTGTTTTTT. Translating it yields CAWNPQGSGEKLFF.

The chain joins TRBV3-1 (or the pseudogene TRBV3-2) to TRBJ2-1, with 7 bases fitting TRBD1. Unmatched junction bases numbered 11, after V lost 8 bases and J lost 7 bases. The CDR3 extends over 14 amino acids. CDR1 is LGHDT, CDR2 YNNKEL, per germline (reference sequence). This CDR3 is CASHPGTVRNEQFF. CDR3 DNA sequence: TGTGCCAGCCACCCCGGGACAGTAAGGAATGAGCAGTTCTTC.

The count of this clone is one. The chain employs TRBV6-5 and TRBJ2-5, with 8 bases matching TRBD1. The germline V gene encodes CDR1 MNHEY and CDR2 SVGAGI. Germline trimming cut 6 bases from V and 1 base from J; bases unmatched to any gene: 7. The CDR3 consists of 15 residues. The CDR3 protein is CASREDRVGQETQYF. Written as DNA, the CDR3 is TGTGCCAGCAGAGAGGACAGGGTGGGCCAAGAGACCCAGTACTTC.

CDR3 sequence: CAISESGRVGNTIYF. The CDR3 nucleotides are TGTGCCATCAGTGAGTCGGGCAGGGTTGGAAACACCATATATTTT. The rearrangement joins TRBV10-3 to TRBJ1-3; a possible D gene is TRBD1 (5 bases). The CDR3 spans 15 residues. Germline loops: CDR1 ENHRY, CDR2 SYGVKD. The V end lost 0 bases, the J end lost 3 bases, and 9 bases lay between the germline ends.

V is TRBV14 and J is TRBJ1-1; 10 bases map to TRBD1. V lost 4 bases, J lost 4 bases, and 9 bases stayed unmatched. In germline, CDR1 is SGHDN, CDR2 FVKESK. This CDR3 has 16 residues. CDR3 sequence reads: CASSPSRQGAGTEAFF. CDR3 DNA: TGTGCCAGCAGCCCGAGTAGACAGGGGGCAGGCACTGAAGCTTTCTTT.

This clone was detected only once. This chain connects TRBV28 to TRBJ1-2; 9 nucleotides line up with TRBD1. This CDR3 is 17 amino acids long. The germline V gene encodes CDR1 MDHEN and CDR2 SYDVKM. The junction had 19 bases not matched to a gene; V was cut back by 8 bases and J by 6 bases. CDR3 coding DNA: TGTGCCAGCGGCCCTGGGACAGGGTCTCCCGCGCCGCATGGCTACACCTTC. Translated, it gives CASGPGTGSPAPHGYTF.

The chain combines TRBV7-2 with TRBJ1-1; TRBD1 is a possible D gene (6 bases). Germline lookup yields CDR1 SGHTA and CDR2 FQGNSA. V lost 1 base and J 4 bases, leaving 16 bases between the germline ends. The CDR3 runs 16 residues. CDR3 residues: CASSLDSGPRGTEAFF. Here the CDR3 DNA reads TGTGCCAGCAGCTTAGATTCTGGTCCCAGGGGCACTGAAGCTTTCTTT. Drawing the rest from reference TRBV7-2 and TRBJ1-1, the complete variable domain is GAGVSQSPSNKVTEKGKDVELRCDPISGHTALYWYRQSLGQGLEFLIYFQGNSAPDKSGLPSDRFSAERTGGSVSTLTIQRTQQEDSAVYLCASSLDSGPRGTEAFFGQGTRLTVV.

The V call is TRBV7-9, the J call TRBJ1-1; D is perhaps TRBD1 (5 bases). Between the trimmed V and J ends, which lost 2 bases and 6 bases, there was a span of 10 bases. The germline V gene has CDR1 SEHNR and CDR2 FQNEAQ (reference sequence). The CDR3 spans 13 residues. CDR3 residues: CASSLRGLPEAFF. The CDR3 region has the DNA TGTGCCAGCAGCTTACGGGGGTTACCTGAAGCTTTCTTT. Complete variable domain (other parts from reference TRBV7-9 and TRBJ1-1): DTGVSQNPRHKITKRGQNVTFRCDPISEHNRLYWYRQTLGQGPEFLTYFQNEAQLEKSRLLSDRFSAERPKGSFSTLEIQRTEQGDSAMYLCASSLRGLPEAFFGQGTRLTVV.

The chain has TRBV11-2 and TRBJ1-1; TRBD1 matches at 8 bases. The germline CDR1 and CDR2 sequences are SGHAT and FQNNGV. V was pared by 4 bases and J by 4 bases, with 8 bases of the junction left unmatched. This CDR3 region has 15 residues. The CDR3 DNA is TGTGCCAGCAGCTCACCCGGGACAGGTATCACTGAAGCTTTCTTT. This gives the protein CASSSPGTGITEAFF.

This clone was detected only once. This rearrangement joins TRBV5-1 to TRBJ2-7, with a weak D call TRBD2 (7 bases). Trimming took 2 bases from V and 3 from J, leaving 15 bases between them. The CDR3 extends over 15 amino acids. Germline values: CDR1 SGHRS, CDR2 YFSETQ. The CDR3 sequence: CASSLRGGADYEQYF. The CDR3 bases are TGCGCCAGCAGCTTAAGAGGGGGGGCTGACTACGAGCAGTACTTC.

The V call is TRBV18, the J call TRBJ2-2, with D perhaps TRBD2 (6 bases). The ends were cut back, 1 base at V and 0 bases at J, with 9 bases in the middle. CDR3 size: 16 residues. Germline lookup yields CDR1 KGHSH and CDR2 LQKENI. The CDR3 coding sequence is TGTGCCAGCTCACCACAGGCGGGGACGAACACCGGGGAGCTGTTTTTT. Translated: CASSPQAGTNTGELFF.

The chain uses TRBV2 and TRBJ2-2, with TRBD2 as a possible D gene (5 bases). Germline V gene sequence: CDR1 SNHLY, CDR2 FYNNEI. The germline V and J ends were trimmed by 5 bases and 4 bases, with 8 bases remaining between them. The CDR3 contains 13 residues. The DNA for the CDR3 is TGTGCCAGCAGTCCGGGGTTCACCGGGGAGCTGTTTTTT. Translating gives CASSPGFTGELFF.

With respect to this clone: Other DNA sequences of this sample code for an identical CDR3. The chain combines TRBV4-1 with TRBJ1-2; 8 bases map to TRBD1. Germline V CDR1 and CDR2: MGHRA, YSYEKL. J was trimmed by 2 bases and V by 4 bases; bases with no gene match: 6. The CDR3 spans 15 residues. The DNA of the CDR3 is TGCGCCAGCAGCCCAGGACAGGGAACCAACTATGGCTACACCTTC. As protein: CASSPGQGTNYGYTF.

V usage is TRBV28 and J usage is TRBJ1-2, with D possibly being TRBD1 (6 bases). The V gene lost 3 bases and the J gene lost 4 bases, with 18 bases spanning the gap. In germline, CDR1 is MDHEN, CDR2 SYDVKM. The CDR3 is 16 residues long. The CDR3 nucleotides read TGTGCCAGCAGTTTCCCCGACAACAGGGTCCCCTATGGCTACACCTTC. This sequence encodes CASSFPDNRVPYGYTF.